The 14 T cell receptor beta chains given below trace back to one sample, sequenced in a study of blood T cell repertoires in COVID-19. Sequencing was performed with immunoSEQ multiplex PCR; in TCRdb, only in-frame clones are kept and a portion is missing. The sample holds around 19,000 clones, about 83% seen once. Material: peripheral blood. The receptors stem from a human donor in a cohort sampled during active COVID-19.

This clone appeared once. The chain links TRBV9 to TRBJ1-2, with D possibly being TRBD1 (5 bases). From germline, CDR1 is SGDLS and CDR2 YYNGEE. Trimming took off 5 bases at V and 2 bases at J, with 10 bases between the two ends. CDR3 size: 13 residues. This CDR3 reads CASRMEGNYGYTF. DNA of the CDR3: TGTGCCAGCAGGATGGAGGGGAACTATGGCTACACCTTC.

V gene TRBV19 combines with J gene TRBJ1-5, with D possibly being TRBD1 (5 bases). This CDR3 is built from 15 residues. From germline, CDR1 is LNHDA and CDR2 SQIVND (reference sequence). Trimming pared 6 bases from V and 3 bases from J, leaving 15 bases between. CDR3: CASSQTGGPNQPQHF. DNA for the CDR3: TGTGCCAGTAGCCAAACGGGGGGACCCAATCAGCCCCAGCATTTT.

The chain carries TRBV19 and TRBJ1-5; 10 bases align to TRBD1. The CDR3 has 16 residues. Per the germline V gene, CDR1 is LNHDA and CDR2 is SQIVND (reference sequence). Trimming cost V 4 bases and J 9 bases; bases outside gene matches: 12. The CDR3 spells CASSTTTGGVGAPQHF. Written as DNA, the CDR3 is TGTGCCAGTAGTACCACGACAGGGGGCGTCGGTGCGCCCCAGCATTTT.

The chain recombines TRBV6-5 with TRBJ2-3; D uncertain. CDR1 is MNHEY, CDR2 SVGAGI, per germline. The V gene lost 7 bases and the J gene lost 0 bases, with 11 bases spanning the gap. The CDR3 is 14 amino acids. CDR3 bases: TGTGCCAGCACATCGGGTTATAGCACAGATACGCAGTATTTT. Its protein is CASTSGYSTDTQYF.

The rearrangement links TRBV30 to TRBJ2-7, with 8 bases lining up with TRBD1. The CDR3 runs to 12 residues. V dropped 3 bases and J dropped 6; count of bases not matched to a gene: 4. Germline V gene lookup returns CDR1 GTSNPN and CDR2 SVGIG (reference sequence). CDR3 amino acids: CAWRQGAGEQYF. In DNA form, the CDR3 reads TGTGCCTGGAGGCAGGGGGCTGGCGAGCAGTACTTC.

V gene TRBV3-1 (or the pseudogene TRBV3-2) combines with J gene TRBJ2-7, with 12 bases matching TRBD2. J gave up 3 bases and V 1 base, and 7 bases lay outside the gene matches. Germline V gives CDR1 LGHDT, CDR2 YNNKEL (reference sequence). The CDR3 totals 17 residues. The CDR3 is CASSQGARLAGDYEQYF. The CDR3 nucleotides read TGTGCCAGCAGCCAAGGGGCTAGACTAGCGGGAGACTACGAGCAGTACTTC.

The chain carries TRBV27 and TRBJ1-4, with 9 bases matching TRBD1. There are 15 residues in the CDR3. V was pared by 4 bases and J by 7 bases, with 7 bases of the junction left unmatched. Per the germline V gene, CDR1 is MNHEY and CDR2 is SMNVEV (reference sequence). CDR3 loop: CASSSTGTGPEKLFF. The CDR3 nucleotides read TGTGCCAGCAGTTCCACCGGGACAGGGCCTGAAAAACTGTTTTTT.

The chain links TRBV20-1 to TRBJ1-1; no clear D. V dropped 7 bases and J dropped 5 bases, with 11 bases sitting between them. The CDR3 contains 11 residues. Germline V gene sequence: CDR1 DFQATT, CDR2 SNEGSKA (reference sequence). CDR3 residues: CSESGFTEAFF. CDR3 DNA sequence: TGCAGTGAATCGGGGTTTACTGAAGCTTTCTTT.

V gene TRBV5-1 combines with J gene TRBJ1-2; D perhaps matches TRBD1 (6 bases). The CDR3 spans 14 residues. Germline CDR1 SGHRS, CDR2 YFSETQ. Trimming took 4 bases from V and 4 from J, leaving 14 bases between them. The CDR3, as DNA: TGCGCCAGCAGCCAAGATGGCAGGGGCTATGGCTACACCTTC. The encoded protein is CASSQDGRGYGYTF.

The chain has TRBV2 and TRBJ1-2; 8 bases align to TRBD1. Germline CDR1 is SNHLY and CDR2 is FYNNEI. This CDR3 has 13 residues. Unmatched junction bases numbered 4, after V lost 6 bases and J lost 4 bases. As DNA, the CDR3 is TGTGCCAGCAGGAAACAGGGGGGCTATGGCTACACCTTC. This codes for CASRKQGGYGYTF. Supplemented by reference TRBV2 and TRBJ1-2, the full variable domain reads EPEVTQTPSHQVTQMGQEVILRCVPISNHLYFYWYRQILGQKVEFLVSFYNNEISEKSEIFDDQFSVERPDGSNFTLKIRSTKLEDSAMYFCASRKQGGYGYTFGSGTRLTVV.

The chain joins TRBV4-2 to TRBJ2-7; TRBD2 aligns across 7 bases. The CDR3 length is 15 residues. CDR1 LGHNA and CDR2 YNFKEQ come from the germline V gene. V dropped 4 bases and J dropped 3; count of bases not matched to a gene: 9. The CDR3 here is CASSPPGGGFYEQYF. CDR3 in DNA: TGTGCCAGCAGCCCCCCGGGGGGAGGATTCTACGAGCAGTACTTC.

The chain joins TRBV18 to TRBJ1-2, with D possibly TRBD1 on 6 matching bases. The CDR3 consists of 13 residues. Germline V gives CDR1 KGHSH, CDR2 LQKENI. The V end was cut by 2 bases, the J end by 8 bases, with 12 bases between. In DNA form, the CDR3 reads TGTGCCAGCTCACCAGAAAGACAGGAGGGCTACACCTTC. Translation: CASSPERQEGYTF. The full variable domain, in which reference TRBV18 and TRBJ1-2 provide the parts outside the CDR3, is NAGVMQNPRHLVRRRGQEARLRCSPMKGHSHVYWYRQLPEEGLKFMVYLQKENIIDESGMPKERFSAEFPKEGPSILRIQQVVRGDSAAYFCASSPERQEGYTFGSGTRLTVV.

The rearrangement joins TRBV28 to TRBJ2-1; 9 bases agree with TRBD2. With V trimmed by 6 bases and J by 0 bases, 9 bases remained unmatched. This CDR3 contains 17 residues. Germline V lookup: CDR1 MDHEN, CDR2 SYDVKM. CDR3 sequence: CASSLRTSAHSYNEQFF. Written as DNA, the CDR3 is TGTGCCAGCAGCCTACGGACTAGCGCTCACTCCTACAATGAGCAGTTCTTC.

This chain connects TRBV6-5 to TRBJ2-3; D unclear. This CDR3 is built from 13 residues. Germline V gives CDR1 MNHEY, CDR2 SVGAGI. The CDR3 is CATSNGRTDTQYF. Written as DNA, the CDR3 is TGTGCGACAAGCAACGGAAGAACAGATACGCAGTATTTT.